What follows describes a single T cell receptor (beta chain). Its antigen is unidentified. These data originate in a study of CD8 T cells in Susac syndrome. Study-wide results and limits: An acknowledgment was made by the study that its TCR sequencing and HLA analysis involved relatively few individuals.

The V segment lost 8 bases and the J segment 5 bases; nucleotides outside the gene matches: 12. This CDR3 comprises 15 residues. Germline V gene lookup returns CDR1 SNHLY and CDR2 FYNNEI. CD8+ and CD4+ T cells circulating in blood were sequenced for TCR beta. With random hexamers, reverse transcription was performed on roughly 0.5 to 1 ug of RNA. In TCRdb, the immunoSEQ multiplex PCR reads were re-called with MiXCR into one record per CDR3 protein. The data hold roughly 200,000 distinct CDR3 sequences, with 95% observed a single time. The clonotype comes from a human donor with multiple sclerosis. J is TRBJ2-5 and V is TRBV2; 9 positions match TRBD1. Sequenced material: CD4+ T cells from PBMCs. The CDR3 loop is CASATSTGGVETQYF. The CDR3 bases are TGTGCCAGCGCTACCTCGACAGGGGGAGTGGAGACCCAGTACTTC.